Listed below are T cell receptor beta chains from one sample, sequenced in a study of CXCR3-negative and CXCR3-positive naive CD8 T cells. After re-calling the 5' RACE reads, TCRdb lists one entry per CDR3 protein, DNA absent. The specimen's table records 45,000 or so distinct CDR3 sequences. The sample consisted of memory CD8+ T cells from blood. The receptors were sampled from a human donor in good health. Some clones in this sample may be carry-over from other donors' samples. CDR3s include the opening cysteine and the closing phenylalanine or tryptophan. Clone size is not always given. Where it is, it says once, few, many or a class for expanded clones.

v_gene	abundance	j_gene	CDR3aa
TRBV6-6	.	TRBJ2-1	CASSYSPHGGTVSRRDNEQFF
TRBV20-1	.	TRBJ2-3	CSAFSFPGTDTQYF
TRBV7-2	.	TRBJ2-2	CASSQMNGLAEGELFF
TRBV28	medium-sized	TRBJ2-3	CASRPTAGGGKDTQYF
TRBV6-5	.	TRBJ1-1	CASSLGFETGEAFF
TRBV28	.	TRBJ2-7	CASSFDREGTTYEQYF
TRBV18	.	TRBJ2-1	CASSPPPSGYNEQFF
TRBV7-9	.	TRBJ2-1	CASHVANEQFF
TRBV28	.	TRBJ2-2	CASRTTGGFTPGELFF
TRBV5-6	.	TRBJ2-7	CASSPMLGLASYEQYF
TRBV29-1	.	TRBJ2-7	CSVASTGPGAYEQYF
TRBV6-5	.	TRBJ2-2	CAGSYSAETGELFF
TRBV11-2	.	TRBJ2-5	CASSVGQVQETQYF
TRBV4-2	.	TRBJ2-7	CASSQENPGTPSYEQYF
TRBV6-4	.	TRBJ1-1	CASSQAAGVVTEAFF
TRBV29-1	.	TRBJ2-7	CSVEVGSSVSYEQYF
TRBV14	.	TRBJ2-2	CASRTYDTGELFF
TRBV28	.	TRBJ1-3	CASSLAASRGNTIYF
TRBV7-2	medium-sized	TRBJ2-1	CASSLEPGLANNEQFF
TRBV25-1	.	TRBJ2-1	CASSGTGDYNEQFF
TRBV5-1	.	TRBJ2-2	CASSFLKYTNTGELFF
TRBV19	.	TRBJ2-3	CATSPLGGIADTQYF
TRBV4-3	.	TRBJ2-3	CASSQDTSGAGTQYF
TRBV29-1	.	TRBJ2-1	CSVPGLQSYNEQFF
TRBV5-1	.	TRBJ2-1	CASSLGQGYEQFF
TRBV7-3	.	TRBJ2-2	CASSSGLAANTGELFF
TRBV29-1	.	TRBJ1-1	CSVAGLGEAFF
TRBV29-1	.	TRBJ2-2	CSVDGPEVAGGPNTGELFF
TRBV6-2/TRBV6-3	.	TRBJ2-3	CASSNRDRDRDTQYF
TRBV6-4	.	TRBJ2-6	CASSEGASSGANVLTF
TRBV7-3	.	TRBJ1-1	CASSQSGTNTEAFF
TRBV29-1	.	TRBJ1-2	CSVVEGIGGYTF
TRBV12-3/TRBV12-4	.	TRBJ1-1	CASSSTRTEAFF
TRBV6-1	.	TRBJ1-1	CASSEWSEGASEAFF
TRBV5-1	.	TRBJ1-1	CASNWDINGMNTEAFF
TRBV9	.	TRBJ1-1	CASSVGQGGTEAFF
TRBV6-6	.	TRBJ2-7	CASSYRDWTYEQYF
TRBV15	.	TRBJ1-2	CATSRPGQGFIGYTF
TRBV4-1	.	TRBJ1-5	CASSHPTGAGGNQPQHF
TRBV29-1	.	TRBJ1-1	CSVWGRGQNTEAFF
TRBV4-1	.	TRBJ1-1	CASSTRLVNTEAFF
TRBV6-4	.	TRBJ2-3	CASSEQGESADTQYF
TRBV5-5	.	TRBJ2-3	CASSLDMGLAGEADTQYF
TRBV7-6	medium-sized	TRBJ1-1	CASSSAFGQGSLNTEAFF
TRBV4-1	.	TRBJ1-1	CASSQVYAGQGAEAFF
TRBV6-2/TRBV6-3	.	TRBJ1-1	CASSRELRTEAFF
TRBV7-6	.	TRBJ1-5	CASSSWPGGNQPQHF
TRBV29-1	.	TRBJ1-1	CSVEALNTEAFF
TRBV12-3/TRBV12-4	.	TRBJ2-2	CASSLWANTGELFF
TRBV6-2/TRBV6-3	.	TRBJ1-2	CASSPADTLTYGYTF
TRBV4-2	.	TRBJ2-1	CASSHGLANSYNEQFF
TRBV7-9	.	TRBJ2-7	CASSPQGTPVSEQYF
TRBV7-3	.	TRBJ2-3	CASSPPGRDTQYF